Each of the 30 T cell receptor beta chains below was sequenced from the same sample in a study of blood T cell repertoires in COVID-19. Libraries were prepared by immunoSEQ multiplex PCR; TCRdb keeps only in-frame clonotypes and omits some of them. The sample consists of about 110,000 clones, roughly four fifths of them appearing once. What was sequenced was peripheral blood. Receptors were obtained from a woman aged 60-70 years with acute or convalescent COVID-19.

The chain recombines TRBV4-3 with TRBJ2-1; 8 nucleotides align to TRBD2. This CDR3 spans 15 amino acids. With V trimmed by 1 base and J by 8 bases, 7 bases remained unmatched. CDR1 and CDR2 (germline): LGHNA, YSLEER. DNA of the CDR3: TGCGCCAGCAGCCAAGGACGTGCGGGGGGATATGAGCAGTTCTTC. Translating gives CASSQGRAGGYEQFF.

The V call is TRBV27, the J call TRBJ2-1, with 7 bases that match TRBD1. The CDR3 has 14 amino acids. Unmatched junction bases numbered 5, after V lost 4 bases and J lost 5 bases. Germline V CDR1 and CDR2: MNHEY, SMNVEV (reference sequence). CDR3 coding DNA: TGTGCCAGCAGTTCACAGGGGACCAACAATGAGCAGTTCTTC. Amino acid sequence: CASSSQGTNNEQFF.

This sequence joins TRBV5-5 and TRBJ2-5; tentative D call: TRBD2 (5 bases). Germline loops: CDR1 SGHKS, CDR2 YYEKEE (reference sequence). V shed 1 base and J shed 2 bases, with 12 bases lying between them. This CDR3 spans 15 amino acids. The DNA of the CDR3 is TGTGCCAGCAGCTTGTCACGGGGAGTTCAAGAGACCCAGTACTTC. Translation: CASSLSRGVQETQYF.

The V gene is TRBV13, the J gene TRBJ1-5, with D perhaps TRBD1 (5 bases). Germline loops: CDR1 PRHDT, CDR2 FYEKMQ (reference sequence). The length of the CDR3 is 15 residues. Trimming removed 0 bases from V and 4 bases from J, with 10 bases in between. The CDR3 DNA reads TGTGCCAGCAGCTTAGGGTTGACAGAAAATCAGCCCCAGCATTTT. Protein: CASSLGLTENQPQHF.

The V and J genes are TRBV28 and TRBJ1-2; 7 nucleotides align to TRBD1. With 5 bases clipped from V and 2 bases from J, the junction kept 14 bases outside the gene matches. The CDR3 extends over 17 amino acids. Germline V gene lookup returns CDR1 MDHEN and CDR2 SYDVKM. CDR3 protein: CASSPVPGQNWNYGYTF. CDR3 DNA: TGTGCCAGCAGTCCCGTCCCGGGACAGAATTGGAACTATGGCTACACCTTC.

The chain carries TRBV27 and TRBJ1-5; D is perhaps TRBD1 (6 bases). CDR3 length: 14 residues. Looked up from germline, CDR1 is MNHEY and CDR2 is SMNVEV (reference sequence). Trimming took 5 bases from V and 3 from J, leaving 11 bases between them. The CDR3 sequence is CASSSRTDNQPQHF. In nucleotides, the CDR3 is TGTGCCAGCAGTAGCCGGACAGACAATCAGCCCCAGCATTTT.

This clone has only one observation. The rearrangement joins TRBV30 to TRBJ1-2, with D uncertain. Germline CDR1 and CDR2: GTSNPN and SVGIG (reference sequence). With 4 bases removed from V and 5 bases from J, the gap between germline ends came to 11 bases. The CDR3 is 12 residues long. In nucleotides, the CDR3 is TGTGCCTGGACCTACGAGGCTTATGGCTACACCTTC. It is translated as CAWTYEAYGYTF.

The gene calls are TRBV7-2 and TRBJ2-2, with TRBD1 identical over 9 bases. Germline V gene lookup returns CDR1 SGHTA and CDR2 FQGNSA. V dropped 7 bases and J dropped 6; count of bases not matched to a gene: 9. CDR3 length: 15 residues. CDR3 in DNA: TGTGCCAGCAAGGCGACAGGGGGGAGGGCCGGGGAGCTGTTTTTT. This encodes CASKATGGRAGELFF.

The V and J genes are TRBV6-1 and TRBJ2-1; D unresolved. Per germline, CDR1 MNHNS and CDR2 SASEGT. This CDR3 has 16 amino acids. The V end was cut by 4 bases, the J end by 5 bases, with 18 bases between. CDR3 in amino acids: CASSAVGWVINNEQFF. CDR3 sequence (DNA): TGTGCCAGCAGTGCGGTCGGGTGGGTTATTAACAATGAGCAGTTCTTC.

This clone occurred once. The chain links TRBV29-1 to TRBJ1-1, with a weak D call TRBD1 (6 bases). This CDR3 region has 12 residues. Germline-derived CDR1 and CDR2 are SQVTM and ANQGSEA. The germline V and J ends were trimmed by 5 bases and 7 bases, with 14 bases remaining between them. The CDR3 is CSVHGGQLEAFF. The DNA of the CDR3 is TGCAGCGTTCACGGTGGACAGCTTGAAGCTTTCTTT.

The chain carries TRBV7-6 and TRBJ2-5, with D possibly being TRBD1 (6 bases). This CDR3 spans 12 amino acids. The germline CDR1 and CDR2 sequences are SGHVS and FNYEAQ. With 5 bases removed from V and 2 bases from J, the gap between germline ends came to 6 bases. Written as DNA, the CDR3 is TGTGCCAGCAGCGGACAGCAAGAGACCCAGTACTTC. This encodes CASSGQQETQYF.

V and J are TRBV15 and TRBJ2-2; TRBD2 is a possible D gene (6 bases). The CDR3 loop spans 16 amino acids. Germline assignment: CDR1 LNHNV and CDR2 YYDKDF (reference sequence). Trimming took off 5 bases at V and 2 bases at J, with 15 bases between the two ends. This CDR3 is CATSPTGTQNTGELFF. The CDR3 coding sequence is TGTGCCACCAGCCCAACCGGGACTCAAAACACCGGGGAGCTGTTTTTT.

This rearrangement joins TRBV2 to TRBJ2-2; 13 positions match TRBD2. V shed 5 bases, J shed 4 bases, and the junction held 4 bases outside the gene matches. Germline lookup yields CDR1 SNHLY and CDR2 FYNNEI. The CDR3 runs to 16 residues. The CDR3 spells CASSSRTSGGTGELFF. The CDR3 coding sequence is TGTGCCAGCAGTTCCCGGACTAGCGGGGGCACCGGGGAGCTGTTTTTT.

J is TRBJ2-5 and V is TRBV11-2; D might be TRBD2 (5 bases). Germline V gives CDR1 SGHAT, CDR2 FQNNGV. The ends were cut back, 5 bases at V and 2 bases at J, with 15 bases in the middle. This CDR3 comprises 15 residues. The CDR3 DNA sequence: TGTGCCAGCAGCACAATCGACCGAGGGCAAGAGACCCAGTACTTC. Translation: CASSTIDRGQETQYF.

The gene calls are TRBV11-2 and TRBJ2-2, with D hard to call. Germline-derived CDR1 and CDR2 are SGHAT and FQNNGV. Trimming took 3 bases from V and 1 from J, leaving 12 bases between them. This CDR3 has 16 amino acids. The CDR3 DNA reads TGTGCCAGCAGCTTTGGCCCCCTTGGGAACACCGGGGAGCTGTTTTTT. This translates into CASSFGPLGNTGELFF.

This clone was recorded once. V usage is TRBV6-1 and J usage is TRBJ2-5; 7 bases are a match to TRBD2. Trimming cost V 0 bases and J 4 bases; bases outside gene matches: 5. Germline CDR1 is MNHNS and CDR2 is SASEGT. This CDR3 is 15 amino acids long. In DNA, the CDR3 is TGTGCCAGCAGTGAAGCCGGGGGGAAGGCAGAGACCCAGTACTTC. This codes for CASSEAGGKAETQYF.

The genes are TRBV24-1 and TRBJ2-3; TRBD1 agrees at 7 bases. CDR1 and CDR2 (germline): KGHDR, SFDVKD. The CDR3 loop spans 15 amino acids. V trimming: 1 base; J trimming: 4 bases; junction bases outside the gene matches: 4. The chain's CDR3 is CATSDFRGSADTQYF. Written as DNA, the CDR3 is TGTGCCACCAGTGATTTCAGGGGGTCGGCAGATACGCAGTATTTT.

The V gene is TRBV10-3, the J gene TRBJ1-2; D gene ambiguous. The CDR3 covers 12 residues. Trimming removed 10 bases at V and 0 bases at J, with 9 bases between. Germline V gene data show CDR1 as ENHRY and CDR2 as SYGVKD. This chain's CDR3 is CASGDSNYGYTF. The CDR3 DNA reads TGTGCCAGTGGAGACTCTAACTATGGCTACACCTTC.

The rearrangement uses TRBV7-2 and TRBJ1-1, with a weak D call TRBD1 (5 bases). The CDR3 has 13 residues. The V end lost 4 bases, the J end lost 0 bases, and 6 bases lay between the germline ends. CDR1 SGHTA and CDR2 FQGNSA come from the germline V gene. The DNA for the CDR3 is TGTGCCAGCAGCTCAGGGTTGAACACTGAAGCTTTCTTT. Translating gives CASSSGLNTEAFF.

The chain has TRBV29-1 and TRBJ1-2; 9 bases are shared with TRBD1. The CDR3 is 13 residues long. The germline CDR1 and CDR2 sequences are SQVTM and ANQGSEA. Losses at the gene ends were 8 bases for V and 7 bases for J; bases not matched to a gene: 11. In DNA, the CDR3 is TGCAGCACCTCACGGACAGGGGAGGGTGGCTACACCTTC. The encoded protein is CSTSRTGEGGYTF.

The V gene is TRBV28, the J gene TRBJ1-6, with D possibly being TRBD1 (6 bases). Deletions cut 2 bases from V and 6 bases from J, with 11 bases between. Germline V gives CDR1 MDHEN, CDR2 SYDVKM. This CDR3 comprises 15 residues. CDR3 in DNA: TGTGCCAGCAGTTTAAGGGGACAAGGTAATTCACCCCTCCACTTT. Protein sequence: CASSLRGQGNSPLHF.

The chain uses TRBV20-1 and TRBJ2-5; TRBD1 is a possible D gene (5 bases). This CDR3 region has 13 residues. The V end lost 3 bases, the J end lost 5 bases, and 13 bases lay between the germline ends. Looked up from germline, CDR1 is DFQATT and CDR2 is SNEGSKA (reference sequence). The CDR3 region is CSASIKGMETQYF. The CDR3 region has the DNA TGCAGTGCTAGTATTAAGGGGATGGAGACCCAGTACTTC.

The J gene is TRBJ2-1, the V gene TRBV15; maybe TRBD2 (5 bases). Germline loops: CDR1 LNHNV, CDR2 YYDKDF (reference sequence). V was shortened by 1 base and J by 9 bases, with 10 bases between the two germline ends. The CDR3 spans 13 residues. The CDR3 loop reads CATSRGGSGEQFF. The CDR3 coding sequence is TGTGCCACCAGCAGAGGAGGGTCGGGTGAGCAGTTCTTC.

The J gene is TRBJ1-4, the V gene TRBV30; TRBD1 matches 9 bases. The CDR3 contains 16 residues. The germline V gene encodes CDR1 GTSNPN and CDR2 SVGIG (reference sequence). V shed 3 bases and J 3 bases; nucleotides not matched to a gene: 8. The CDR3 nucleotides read TGTGCCTGGAGCCGATTACAGGGGGCGGCTAATGAAAAACTGTTTTTT. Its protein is CAWSRLQGAANEKLFF.

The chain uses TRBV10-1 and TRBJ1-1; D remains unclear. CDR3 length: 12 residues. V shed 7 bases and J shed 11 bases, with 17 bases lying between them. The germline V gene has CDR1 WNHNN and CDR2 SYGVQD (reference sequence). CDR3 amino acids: CASIPLIKWAFF. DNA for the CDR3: TGCGCCAGCATCCCACTGATTAAGTGGGCTTTCTTT.

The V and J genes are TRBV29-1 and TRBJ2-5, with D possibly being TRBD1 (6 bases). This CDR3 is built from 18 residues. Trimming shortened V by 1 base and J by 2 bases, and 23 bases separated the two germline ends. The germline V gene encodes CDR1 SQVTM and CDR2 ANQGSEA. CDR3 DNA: TGCAGCGTTGAAGGCCCTGTGGGGACACGGTCCCTTCAAGAGACCCAGTACTTC. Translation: CSVEGPVGTRSLQETQYF.

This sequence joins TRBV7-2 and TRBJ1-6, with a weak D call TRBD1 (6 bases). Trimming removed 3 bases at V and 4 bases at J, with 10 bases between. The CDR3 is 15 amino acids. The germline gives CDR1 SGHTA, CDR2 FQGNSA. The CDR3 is CASSFRQVYNSPLHF. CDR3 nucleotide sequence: TGTGCCAGCAGCTTCAGACAGGTTTATAATTCACCCCTCCACTTT. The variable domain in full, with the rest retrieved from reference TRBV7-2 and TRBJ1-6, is GAGVSQSPSNKVTEKGKDVELRCDPISGHTALYWYRQSLGQGLEFLIYFQGNSAPDKSGLPSDRFSAERTGGSVSTLTIQRTQQEDSAVYLCASSFRQVYNSPLHFGNGTRLTVT.

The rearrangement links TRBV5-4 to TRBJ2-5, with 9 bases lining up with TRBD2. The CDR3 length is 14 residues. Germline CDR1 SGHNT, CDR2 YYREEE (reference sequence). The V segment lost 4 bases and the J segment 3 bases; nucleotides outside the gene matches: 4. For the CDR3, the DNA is TGTGCCAGCAGCCAACCTAGCGGGGAAGAGACCCAGTACTTC. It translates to CASSQPSGEETQYF.

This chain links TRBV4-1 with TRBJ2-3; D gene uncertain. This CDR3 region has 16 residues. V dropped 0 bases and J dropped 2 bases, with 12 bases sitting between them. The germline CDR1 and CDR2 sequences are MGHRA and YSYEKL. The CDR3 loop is CASSQDPSWATDTQYF. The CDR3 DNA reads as TGCGCCAGCAGCCAAGATCCCAGTTGGGCCACAGATACGCAGTATTTT.

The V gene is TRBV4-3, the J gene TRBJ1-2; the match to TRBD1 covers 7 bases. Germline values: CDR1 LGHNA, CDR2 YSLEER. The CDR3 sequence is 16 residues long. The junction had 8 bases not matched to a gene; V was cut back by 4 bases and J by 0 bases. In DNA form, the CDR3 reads TGCGCCAGCAGCCCCGGGACAGCTTCCGCTAACTATGGCTACACCTTC. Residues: CASSPGTASANYGYTF.